Sequencing of this TCR beta chain was carried out in a study of T cell changes during pregnancy in multiple sclerosis. The ends lost 3 bases at V and 1 base at J; junction bases unmatched: 2. Per the germline V gene, CDR1 is SGHTA and CDR2 is FQGTGA. The CDR3 is 14 residues long. Libraries were prepared by immunoSEQ multiplex PCR; TCRdb keeps only in-frame clonotypes and omits some of them. The sample has 40,000 to 55,000 clones; 75% to 95% are singletons. The TCR sequence derives from a female donor with multiple sclerosis, enrolled in a pregnancy study. This chain uses TRBV7-3 with TRBJ2-5; 7 nucleotides line up with TRBD2. Here the sequenced sample was CD8+ T cells from peripheral blood mononuclear cells, taken in the second trimester of pregnancy. The CDR3 DNA reads TGTGCCAGCAGCTTCGGGGGGAGCCAAGAGACCCAGTACTTC. This gives the protein CASSFGGSQETQYF.